Presented here are 20 T cell receptor beta chains from one specimen sequenced in a study of cytomegalovirus exposure and HLA in healthy donors. PCR used 60 Vbeta primers and 13 Jbeta primers. TCRdb's table, derived via immunoSEQ multiplex PCR, lists solely in-frame clones and lacks some. The data contain about 130,000 clones, about three quarters of them seen just once; the ten biggest clones take up approximately 1.2%. The sequencing input was PBMCs. These receptors originate from a female donor in good health and CMV-seronegative.

The V gene is TRBV10-1, the J gene TRBJ2-7, with a tentative D call TRBD1 (6 bases). From germline, CDR1 is WNHNN and CDR2 SYGVQD (reference sequence). Between the trimmed V and J ends, which lost 9 bases and 4 bases, there was a span of 16 bases. The CDR3 runs to 13 residues. CDR3 in amino acids: CASPTGRGYEQYF. CDR3 DNA: TGCGCCAGTCCGACAGGCAGGGGTTACGAGCAGTACTTC.

The chain has TRBV18 and TRBJ1-5; 7 bases are shared with TRBD1. Looked up from germline, CDR1 is KGHSH and CDR2 is LQKENI. This CDR3 is built from 15 residues. J was trimmed by 5 bases and V by 5 bases; bases with no gene match: 9. The CDR3 sequence is CASSSDKGAYQPQHF. The CDR3 coding sequence is TGTGCCAGCTCATCCGATAAGGGGGCATATCAGCCCCAGCATTTT.

The chain is built from TRBV7-8 and TRBJ2-7, with D possibly being TRBD2 (5 bases). Germline loops: CDR1 SGHVS, CDR2 FQNEAQ. Trimming stripped 3 bases from V and 3 bases from J, with 9 bases between. The CDR3 covers 13 residues. CDR3: CASSLTRDYEQYF. The CDR3 DNA reads TGTGCCAGCAGCTTGACTCGGGACTACGAGCAGTACTTC. Drawing the rest from reference TRBV7-8 and TRBJ2-7, the complete variable domain is GAGVSQSPRYKVAKRGQDVALRCDPISGHVSLFWYQQALGQGPEFLTYFQNEAQLDKSGLPSDRFFAERPEGSVSTLKIQRTQQEDSAVYLCASSLTRDYEQYFGPGTRLTVT.

The sample holds a few counts of this clone. Germline is not matched at one junction end, which may reflect a read error. The rearrangement joins TRBV27 to TRBJ1-4; D remains ambiguous. Germline V CDR1 and CDR2: MNHEY, SMNVEV (reference sequence). The length of the CDR3 is 16 residues. DNA for the CDR3: TGTGCCAGCAGATTATCCCTTGACACACCTAATGAAAAACTGTTTTTT. It yields the protein CASRLSLDTPNEKLFF.

The chain employs TRBV14 and TRBJ2-3; 8 nucleotides align to TRBD2. Trimming cost V 4 bases and J 1 base; bases outside gene matches: 4. The CDR3 runs to 15 residues. In germline, CDR1 is SGHDN, CDR2 FVKESK. CDR3 sequence reads: CASSPFGGGTDTQYF. In DNA, the CDR3 is TGTGCCAGCAGCCCCTTCGGGGGGGGCACAGATACGCAGTATTTT.

The rearrangement links TRBV4-1 to TRBJ2-1, with 7 bases lining up with TRBD1. V shed 5 bases, J shed 8 bases, and the junction held 12 bases outside the gene matches. The CDR3 has 15 amino acids. The germline gives CDR1 MGHRA, CDR2 YSYEKL. The CDR3 here is CASSGRERGGDEQFF. In DNA, the CDR3 is TGCGCCAGCAGCGGACGGGAAAGAGGGGGCGATGAGCAGTTCTTC.

The sample holds one count of this clone. V is TRBV7-6 and J is TRBJ2-7; 7 bases agree with TRBD1. V trimming: 6 bases; J trimming: 2 bases; junction bases outside the gene matches: 7. CDR3 length: 14 amino acids. Germline assignment: CDR1 SGHVS and CDR2 FNYEAQ. The CDR3 is CASSQQGPAYEQYF. The CDR3 nucleotides read TGTGCCAGCAGTCAACAGGGGCCGGCCTACGAGCAGTACTTC.

J is TRBJ2-7 and V is TRBV7-3; 10 nucleotides line up with TRBD1. V shed 5 bases, J shed 4 bases, and the junction held 8 bases outside the gene matches. CDR1 SGHTA and CDR2 FQGTGA come from the germline V gene. The length of the CDR3 is 15 residues. The CDR3 reads CASSPTGTGDYEQYF. The CDR3 DNA sequence: TGTGCCAGCAGCCCCACCGGGACAGGGGATTACGAGCAGTACTTC. The full variable domain, rest sourced from reference TRBV7-3 and TRBJ2-7, is GAGVSQTPSNKVTEKGKYVELRCDPISGHTALYWYRQSLGQGPEFLIYFQGTGAADDSGLPNDRFFAVRPEGSVSTLKIQRTERGDSAVYLCASSPTGTGDYEQYFGPGTRLTVT.

This clone was counted a few times. This chain links TRBV9 with TRBJ2-3; 7 positions agree with TRBD2. V shed 3 bases, J shed 1 base, and the junction held 5 bases outside the gene matches. Looked up from germline, CDR1 is SGDLS and CDR2 is YYNGEE. The CDR3 runs 15 residues. The CDR3 loop reads CASSAVGGRTDTQYF. In nucleotides, the CDR3 is TGTGCCAGCAGCGCCGTGGGAGGGCGCACAGATACGCAGTATTTT.

The chain links TRBV19 to TRBJ2-5; a weak D match, TRBD2 (6 bases). The germline V gene has CDR1 LNHDA and CDR2 SQIVND (reference sequence). Trimming removed 8 bases at V and 3 bases at J, with 22 bases between. This CDR3 spans 16 amino acids. CDR3 in amino acids: CASRRGGGALEETQYF. Written as DNA, the CDR3 is TGTGCCAGTCGAAGGGGCGGCGGGGCCTTAGAAGAGACCCAGTACTTC.

The V gene is TRBV6-5, the J gene TRBJ1-3, with a weak D call TRBD1 (6 bases). The germline V gene has CDR1 MNHEY and CDR2 SVGAGI. Trimming left V 7 bases short and J 8 bases short, with 18 bases between. The CDR3 loop spans 14 amino acids. CDR3 nucleotide sequence: TGTGCCAGCAATAATCCGGGCCGACAGGACACCATATATTTT. This gives the protein CASNNPGRQDTIYF.

The chain recombines TRBV5-1 with TRBJ1-3; 7 nucleotides line up with TRBD1. The CDR3 loop spans 15 amino acids. Germline assignment: CDR1 SGHRS and CDR2 YFSETQ. Trimming cost V 3 bases and J 0 bases; bases outside gene matches: 3. The CDR3 nucleotides read TGCGCCAGCAGCTATGGACAGGACTCTGGAAACACCATATATTTT. Amino acid sequence: CASSYGQDSGNTIYF.

V gene TRBV11-3 combines with J gene TRBJ2-2, with TRBD1 as a possible D gene (6 bases). The CDR3 totals 14 residues. Germline V lookup: CDR1 SGHNT, CDR2 YENEEA. V shed 8 bases and J shed 3 bases, with 13 bases lying between them. DNA for the CDR3: TGTGCCAGCTCGAGGGGGTTCCACACCGGGGAGCTGTTTTTT. Translating it yields CASSRGFHTGELFF.

The chain joins TRBV2 to TRBJ2-7; tentatively, D is TRBD2 (6 bases). Trimming pared 10 bases from V and 7 bases from J, leaving 17 bases between. The CDR3 is 12 residues long. Germline CDR1 SNHLY, CDR2 FYNNEI. This chain's CDR3 is CAIMRDSGEQYF. For the CDR3, the DNA is TGTGCCATAATGCGGGACTCGGGGGAGCAGTACTTC.

This chain uses TRBV29-1 with TRBJ2-3; D is possibly TRBD2 (5 bases). Germline CDR1 is SQVTM and CDR2 is ANQGSEA. The V end was cut by 8 bases, the J end by 1 base, with 16 bases between. CDR3 length: 14 residues. The CDR3 bases are TGCAGCTTCTCCCGCGGGCGGGGCACAGATACGCAGTATTTT. Amino acids: CSFSRGRGTDTQYF.

This clone was seen a handful of times. The V and J genes are TRBV12-5 and TRBJ2-3, with a weak D call TRBD2 (7 bases). Per germline, CDR1 LGHNT and CDR2 FRNRAP. The CDR3 covers 18 residues. Trimming pared 0 bases from V and 4 bases from J, leaving 20 bases between. CDR3 amino acids: CASGLVPAAGAHADTQYF. The CDR3 DNA is TGTGCTAGTGGTTTGGTCCCGGCTGCGGGGGCCCATGCAGATACGCAGTATTTT.

The CDR3 reads CASSLERRGDTQYF. As DNA, the CDR3 is TGTGCCAGCAGCTTAGAGCGTAGGGGAGATACGCAGTATTTT. The chain joins TRBV7-9 to TRBJ2-3; the D gene is possibly TRBD1 (5 bases). This CDR3 spans 14 amino acids. Germline V gives CDR1 SEHNR, CDR2 FQNEAQ (reference sequence). V lost 1 base and J lost 5, with 10 bases in between.

The rearrangement joins TRBV5-6 to TRBJ2-7; perhaps TRBD2 as D (6 bases). This CDR3 contains 14 residues. With 5 bases removed from V and 2 bases from J, the gap between germline ends came to 14 bases. Germline CDR1 and CDR2: SGHDT and YYEEEE. The CDR3 loop reads CASRHRDWTYEQYF. As DNA, the CDR3 is TGTGCCAGCAGACACCGGGACTGGACCTACGAGCAGTACTTC.

The CDR3 region is CASSPRDRVGYEQYF. In DNA, the CDR3 is TGCGCCAGCAGCCCCCGCGACAGGGTGGGGTACGAGCAGTACTTC. The V gene is TRBV4-1, the J gene TRBJ2-7; 7 nucleotides align to TRBD1. Trimming cost V 4 bases and J 4 bases; bases outside gene matches: 10. CDR1 MGHRA and CDR2 YSYEKL come from the germline V gene. This CDR3 has 15 residues.

The V call is TRBV12-5, the J call TRBJ1-5; D possibly corresponds to TRBD1 (5 bases). Between the trimmed V and J ends, which lost 0 bases and 6 bases, there was a span of 9 bases. The CDR3 has 14 residues. Germline CDR1 LGHNT, CDR2 FRNRAP. The CDR3 sequence: CASGLVGGVQPQHF. In nucleotides, the CDR3 is TGTGCTAGTGGTTTGGTAGGAGGGGTTCAGCCCCAGCATTTT.